This T cell receptor (beta chain) was obtained from a study of T cell responses to AZD1222 COVID-19 vaccine. Regarding the study as a whole: Only a handful of AZD1222 recipients, five to seven in all, had baseline seropositivity.

The CDR3 runs 14 residues. Germline-derived CDR1 and CDR2 are MDHEN and SYDVKM. V was trimmed by 3 bases and J by 7 bases, leaving 15 bases between them. Clones were read by immunoSEQ multiplex PCR, and TCRdb kept only the in-frame ones, dropping some. The repertoire holds 99,000 or so clones, with approximately 90% as singletons. A remark on this clone: The target antigen is unknown.

The specimen was peripheral blood, collected on day 0 of AZD1222 vaccination. The V call is TRBV28, the J call TRBJ1-1, with D perhaps TRBD1 (6 bases). The receptor was derived from an adult in good health. DNA of the CDR3: TGTGCCAGCAGTTTGGGGGGGCGGATCGGTGAAGCTTTCTTT. This gives the protein CASSLGGRIGEAFF.